The 12 T cell receptor beta chains listed next were all sequenced from one sample in a study of cytomegalovirus exposure and HLA in healthy donors. Primers: 60 Vbeta forward and 13 Jbeta reverse. Method: immunoSEQ multiplex PCR; TCRdb's copy keeps in-frame clones and lacks some. The repertoire includes under 150,000 clones, over 65% of them detected once, and about 3% sits in the top ten. The source material was PBMCs. All receptors derive from a man aged 40-49 years in good health and CMV-seropositive.

V is TRBV9 and J is TRBJ2-1, with a tentative D call TRBD1 (5 bases). V was clipped by 4 bases and J by 3 bases, with 17 bases between them. Germline-derived CDR1 and CDR2 are SGDLS and YYNGEE. This CDR3 comprises 16 residues. The CDR3 sequence: CASSPMVTGIYNEQFF. The CDR3 coding sequence is TGTGCCAGCAGCCCTATGGTAACAGGAATCTACAATGAGCAGTTCTTC.

V is TRBV30 and J is TRBJ2-7, with TRBD1 identical over 10 bases. J was trimmed by 3 bases and V by 4 bases; bases with no gene match: 6. The germline gives CDR1 GTSNPN, CDR2 SVGIG (reference sequence). The CDR3 covers 14 residues. The CDR3 DNA is TGTGCCTGGACACCGGGACAGGGGTACTACGAGCAGTACTTC. Amino acids: CAWTPGQGYYEQYF.

The V gene is TRBV5-1, the J gene TRBJ2-5, with 11 bases identical to TRBD2. V dropped 4 bases and J dropped 5; count of bases not matched to a gene: 4. The CDR3 loop spans 14 amino acids. Germline CDR1 is SGHRS and CDR2 is YFSETQ. In DNA form, the CDR3 reads TGCGCCAGCAGCCAAATAGCGGGAGGGGAGACCCAGTACTTC. Protein sequence: CASSQIAGGETQYF.

The CDR3 reads CASSSGGTSRPLNYNEQFF. As DNA, the CDR3 is TGCGCCAGCAGTAGTGGAGGGACTAGCAGGCCGCTCAATTACAATGAGCAGTTCTTC. The chain joins TRBV10-2 to TRBJ2-1; TRBD2 matches 9 bases. In germline, CDR1 is WSHSY, CDR2 SAAADI. The CDR3 runs 19 residues. The V and J ends lost 5 bases and 4 bases, in that order; junction bases with no gene match: 18.

The count of this clone is one. The rearrangement links TRBV11-2 to TRBJ2-3; tentative D call: TRBD1 (8 bases). V was clipped by 1 base and J by 3 bases, with 14 bases between them. The CDR3 extends over 16 amino acids. The germline V gene encodes CDR1 SGHAT and CDR2 FQNNGV. CDR3 sequence: CASSLALQGGTDTQYF. The DNA of the CDR3 is TGTGCCAGCAGCTTAGCCCTACAGGGGGGGACAGATACGCAGTATTTT.

This rearrangement joins TRBV28 to TRBJ1-1; D possibly corresponds to TRBD1 (5 bases). CDR1 MDHEN and CDR2 SYDVKM come from the germline V gene. The CDR3 sequence is 15 residues long. Deletions cut 2 bases from V and 2 bases from J, with 12 bases between. The CDR3 bases are TGTGCCAGCAGTTTAGCAGGGTGGTTTAACACTGAAGCTTTCTTT. This sequence encodes CASSLAGWFNTEAFF.

This rearrangement joins TRBV27 to TRBJ2-7; 8 bases align to TRBD1. Germline assignment: CDR1 MNHEY and CDR2 SMNVEV (reference sequence). The J segment lost 6 bases and the V segment lost 6 bases, leaving 10 bases of the junction unmatched. The CDR3 totals 14 residues. The CDR3 loop is CASSVRQGWGEQYF. CDR3 bases: TGTGCCAGCAGCGTCCGACAGGGGTGGGGCGAGCAGTACTTC.

The sample holds one count of this clone. V and J are TRBV4-3 and TRBJ1-4; no reliable D call. Germline values: CDR1 LGHNA, CDR2 YSLEER. Trimming left V 5 bases short and J 7 bases short, with 17 bases between. The CDR3 runs 15 residues. The CDR3 reads CASSSSGGLAEKLFF. CDR3 coding DNA: TGCGCCAGCAGCTCTAGTGGCGGACTTGCTGAAAAACTGTTTTTT.

The rearrangement uses TRBV7-8 and TRBJ1-2, with no clear D. V lost 5 bases and J lost 2, with 18 bases in between. This CDR3 spans 16 amino acids. Germline loops: CDR1 SGHVS, CDR2 FQNEAQ. The CDR3 region has the DNA TGTGCCAGCAGCCGCTCCACACCAACCCCGAACTATGGCTACACCTTC. Translated: CASSRSTPTPNYGYTF.

This rearrangement joins TRBV7-9 to TRBJ1-4; D not resolved. Trimming removed 2 bases at V and 0 bases at J, with 7 bases between. The germline gives CDR1 SEHNR, CDR2 FQNEAQ (reference sequence). This CDR3 is 15 amino acids long. CDR3 coding DNA: TGTGCCAGCAGCTTATGGAGTGCAACTAATGAAAAACTGTTTTTT. Protein product: CASSLWSATNEKLFF.

This clone was recorded a few times. The rearrangement links TRBV4-3 to TRBJ1-1; TRBD1 matches at 9 bases. V lost 4 bases and J lost 5; bases outside the gene matches: 5. This CDR3 contains 14 residues. Germline V gene sequence: CDR1 LGHNA, CDR2 YSLEER. The CDR3 loop reads CASSPAQGATEAFF. The DNA of the CDR3 is TGCGCCAGCAGCCCAGCACAGGGGGCTACTGAAGCTTTCTTT.

The chain links TRBV19 to TRBJ2-5, with a possible D match to TRBD1 (5 bases). The length of the CDR3 is 15 residues. Trimming left V 8 bases short and J 5 bases short, with 21 bases between. CDR1 and CDR2 (germline): LNHDA, SQIVND (reference sequence). CDR3 coding DNA: TGTGCCAGTGGTTCATGGGGCGAGAGTTTGGAGACCCAGTACTTC. Amino acid sequence: CASGSWGESLETQYF.